The 21 T cell receptor beta chains below all came from one sample that was sequenced in a study of CD8+ T cells in alopecia areata. TCR sequencing used cDNA made by reverse transcription of extracted RNA. Repertoires were generated with immunoSEQ multiplex PCR, while TCRdb's copy carries only in-frame clones and drops some. The table lists around 210,000 clones, more than 50% of them singletons, with approximately 4.9% in the top ten. Sequenced sample: CD8+ T cells sorted from blood. These receptors all come from a human donor in good health.

The chain combines TRBV7-8 with TRBJ2-3; the match to TRBD1 covers 8 bases. Germline CDR1 reads SGHVS; CDR2 reads FQNEAQ. CDR3 length: 15 residues. With V trimmed by 5 bases and J by 3 bases, 7 bases remained unmatched. The CDR3 sequence: CASSPRTGTTDTQYF. The CDR3 DNA follows: TGTGCCAGCAGCCCGCGGACAGGGACGACAGATACGCAGTATTTT.

A single count supports this clone. The V gene is TRBV5-6, the J gene TRBJ1-1, with no clear D. Trimming removed 2 bases from V and 0 bases from J, with 11 bases in between. From germline, CDR1 is SGHDT and CDR2 YYEEEE. This CDR3 comprises 15 residues. The CDR3 loop is CASSFRPAMNTEAFF. The DNA for the CDR3 is TGTGCCAGCAGCTTCCGACCCGCTATGAACACTGAAGCTTTCTTT.

The chain recombines TRBV7-3 with TRBJ2-3; no reliable D call. The CDR3 is 13 residues long. V shed 4 bases and J shed 6 bases, with 11 bases lying between them. Looked up from germline, CDR1 is SGHTA and CDR2 is FQGTGA. The CDR3 sequence: CASSSIISDTQYF. The CDR3, as DNA: TGTGCCAGCAGCTCCATCATATCTGATACGCAGTATTTT. Looking up the rest from reference TRBV7-3 and TRBJ2-3 gives the full variable domain: GAGVSQTPSNKVTEKGKYVELRCDPISGHTALYWYRQSLGQGPEFLIYFQGTGAADDSGLPNDRFFAVRPEGSVSTLKIQRTERGDSAVYLCASSSIISDTQYFGPGTRLTVL.

A few counts support this clone. Other DNA sequences within the sample encode an identical CDR3. The chain links TRBV25-1 to TRBJ1-1; a possible D gene is TRBD1 (6 bases). The CDR3 has 12 residues. V lost 3 bases, J lost 5 bases, and 7 bases lay in between. Germline V lookup: CDR1 MGHDK, CDR2 SYGVNS. The CDR3 region is CASSDRGTEAFF. The CDR3 DNA reads TGTGCCAGCAGTGACAGGGGAACTGAAGCTTTCTTT.

The V call is TRBV6-6, the J call TRBJ2-7; D unresolved. Germline values: CDR1 MNHNY, CDR2 SVGAGI (reference sequence). CDR3 length equals 12 residues. Trimming took off 4 bases at V and 3 bases at J, with 7 bases between the two ends. The CDR3 DNA reads TGTGCCAGCAGTTTTGAGGACTACGAGCAGTACTTC. This codes for CASSFEDYEQYF.

V usage is TRBV15 and J usage is TRBJ2-3; TRBD2 matches at 9 bases. The germline gives CDR1 LNHNV, CDR2 YYDKDF (reference sequence). Trimming removed 5 bases from V and 0 bases from J; junction bases left unmatched: 6. This CDR3 has 16 residues. CDR3: CATSALAGRSTDTQYF. The CDR3 region has the DNA TGTGCCACCAGCGCCCTAGCGGGGAGAAGCACAGATACGCAGTATTTT.

This clone has more than one count but fewer than ten. The V gene is TRBV6-4, the J gene TRBJ2-2; unclear D gene. Germline CDR1 and CDR2: MRHNA and SNTAGT. The CDR3 runs to 12 residues. V shed 10 bases and J shed 5 bases, with 11 bases lying between them. The CDR3 spells CATASGTGELFF. CDR3 nucleotides: TGTGCCACCGCCTCTGGTACCGGGGAGCTGTTTTTT.

This chain connects TRBV27 to TRBJ2-3; 8 bases are shared with TRBD2. Germline trimming cut 7 bases from V and 2 bases from J; bases unmatched to any gene: 2. The CDR3 runs 13 residues. Germline-derived CDR1 and CDR2 are MNHEY and SMNVEV (reference sequence). As DNA, the CDR3 is TGTGCCAGCACCGGGGGGGTCACAGATACGCAGTATTTT. It yields the protein CASTGGVTDTQYF.

The rearrangement uses TRBV7-9 and TRBJ2-5; D uncertain. V was pared by 5 bases and J by 1 base, with 5 bases between. Germline V CDR1 and CDR2: SEHNR, FQNEAQ (reference sequence). The CDR3 is 12 amino acids. In nucleotides, the CDR3 is TGTGCCAGCAGCCTAACCCAAGAGACCCAGTACTTC. Translation gives CASSLTQETQYF.

The chain has TRBV29-1 and TRBJ2-3, with 10 bases lining up with TRBD1. The CDR3 contains 13 residues. V shed 8 bases, J shed 6 bases, and the junction held 8 bases outside the gene matches. Germline V gives CDR1 SQVTM, CDR2 ANQGSEA. CDR3: CSFGTGESDTQYF. The CDR3 nucleotides are TGCAGCTTTGGGACAGGGGAATCGGATACGCAGTATTTT.

This clone was seen just once. The chain employs TRBV5-1 and TRBJ2-7, with D uncertain. Germline V lookup: CDR1 SGHRS, CDR2 YFSETQ. The CDR3 has 16 residues. The ends were cut back, 0 bases at V and 0 bases at J, with 13 bases in the middle. The CDR3 DNA reads as TGCGCCAGCAGCTTGGCGGCCACAGATGGCTCCTACGAGCAGTACTTC. Translation: CASSLAATDGSYEQYF.

This chain connects TRBV27 to TRBJ1-5; D might be TRBD1 (5 bases). Trimming took off 3 bases at V and 6 bases at J, with 15 bases between the two ends. CDR1 MNHEY and CDR2 SMNVEV come from the germline V gene (reference sequence). The CDR3 length is 15 residues. The CDR3 loop is CASSLTGGIFQPQHF. The CDR3 nucleotides are TGTGCCAGCAGTTTGACGGGGGGGATTTTTCAGCCCCAGCATTTT.

The J gene is TRBJ1-4, the V gene TRBV2, with 7 nucleotides matching TRBD1. Unmatched junction bases numbered 8, after V lost 8 bases and J lost 8 bases. CDR3 length: 13 residues. CDR1 is SNHLY, CDR2 FYNNEI, per germline. CDR3 sequence reads: CASEGGVGEKLFF. CDR3 DNA sequence: TGTGCCAGCGAAGGGGGCGTCGGGGAAAAACTGTTTTTT. The whole variable domain, remainder taken from reference TRBV2 and TRBJ1-4, is EPEVTQTPSHQVTQMGQEVILRCVPISNHLYFYWYRQILGQKVEFLVSFYNNEISEKSEIFDDQFSVERPDGSNFTLKIRSTKLEDSAMYFCASEGGVGEKLFFGSGTQLSVL.

As to this clone: No DNA is shown, since the ends of the CDR3 on it are uncertain; the CDR3 is the one TCRdb lists. The chain has TRBV1 and TRBJ1-5. TRBV1 is tagged as a pseudogene. Termini included, the CDR3 measures 18 amino acids. The CDR3: CTSSRSFGGGISNQPQHF.

A few counts support this clone. This rearrangement joins TRBV7-9 to TRBJ1-3, with 10 bases lining up with TRBD1. The germline gives CDR1 SEHNR, CDR2 FQNEAQ (reference sequence). V trimming: 5 bases; J trimming: 5 bases; junction bases outside the gene matches: 6. The CDR3 totals 15 residues. The CDR3 reads CASSNRTGGRNTIYF. The CDR3 nucleotides read TGTGCCAGCAGCAACCGGACAGGGGGTCGAAACACCATATATTTT.

The chain employs TRBV7-9 and TRBJ2-7; 11 bases fit TRBD2. Trimming removed 5 bases from V and 7 bases from J; junction bases left unmatched: 10. The germline V gene has CDR1 SEHNR and CDR2 FQNEAQ (reference sequence). The CDR3 contains 15 residues. The CDR3 sequence is CASSRGGLAASEQYF. CDR3 nucleotides: TGTGCCAGCAGCCGAGGGGGACTAGCGGCCTCGGAGCAGTACTTC.

This rearrangement joins TRBV11-2 to TRBJ2-5; D may be TRBD1 (5 bases). The ends were cut back, 5 bases at V and 6 bases at J, with 19 bases in the middle. The germline V gene encodes CDR1 SGHAT and CDR2 FQNNGV. This CDR3 region has 15 residues. The CDR3 DNA sequence: TGTGCCAGCAGCCAACCCCAGGGAATGAGGAAGACCCAGTACTTC. Amino acids: CASSQPQGMRKTQYF. Supplemented by reference TRBV11-2 and TRBJ2-5, the full variable domain reads EAGVAQSPRYKIIEKRQSVAFWCNPISGHATLYWYQQILGQGPKLLIQFQNNGVVDDSQLPKDRFSAERLKGVDSTLKIQPAKLEDSAVYLCASSQPQGMRKTQYFGPGTRLLVL.

Comment on this clone: Other nucleotide sequences from this sample produce the same CDR3. This chain uses TRBV9 with TRBJ2-2; D gene uncertain. In germline, CDR1 is SGDLS, CDR2 YYNGEE. The CDR3 has 11 amino acids. Trimming removed 4 bases from V and 8 bases from J, with 6 bases in between. The CDR3 coding sequence is TGTGCCAGCAGCTCTGGAGGGGAGCTGTTTTTT. Its protein is CASSSGGELFF.

The chain couples TRBV4-2 to TRBJ1-1; D unclear. This CDR3 contains 14 residues. The V and J ends lost 4 bases and 1 base respectively, with 10 bases between them. The germline V gene encodes CDR1 LGHNA and CDR2 YNFKEQ. CDR3 DNA: TGTGCCAGCAGCCTCATGTCCCCGAACACTGAAGCTTTCTTT. Its translation: CASSLMSPNTEAFF.

This sequence joins TRBV30 and TRBJ2-1; 9 bases agree with TRBD1. CDR1 GTSNPN and CDR2 SVGIG come from the germline V gene (reference sequence). The CDR3 length is 14 residues. Trimming took 5 bases from V and 4 from J; bases not matched to a gene: 6. CDR3 loop: CAWDGTGRYNEQFF. CDR3 DNA: TGTGCCTGGGACGGGACAGGGAGATACAATGAGCAGTTCTTC.

This clone was seen only a few times. V gene TRBV7-9 combines with J gene TRBJ2-7; D is undetermined. Germline assignment: CDR1 SEHNR and CDR2 FQNEAQ (reference sequence). This CDR3 contains 13 residues. Trimming removed 1 base from V and 3 bases from J, with 7 bases in between. The CDR3 loop is CASSLGAGYEQYF. Written as DNA, the CDR3 is TGTGCCAGCAGCTTAGGAGCCGGCTACGAGCAGTACTTC.